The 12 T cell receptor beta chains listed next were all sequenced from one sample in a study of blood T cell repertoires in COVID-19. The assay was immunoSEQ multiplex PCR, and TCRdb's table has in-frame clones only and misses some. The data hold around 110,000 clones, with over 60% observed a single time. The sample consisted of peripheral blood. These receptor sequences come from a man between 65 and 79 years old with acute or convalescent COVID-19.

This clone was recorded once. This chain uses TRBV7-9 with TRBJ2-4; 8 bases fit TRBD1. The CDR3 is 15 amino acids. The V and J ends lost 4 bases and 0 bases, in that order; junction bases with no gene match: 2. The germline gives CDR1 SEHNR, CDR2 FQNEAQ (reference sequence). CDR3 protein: CASSWDRLAKNIQYF. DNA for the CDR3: TGTGCCAGCAGCTGGGACAGGCTAGCCAAAAACATTCAGTACTTC. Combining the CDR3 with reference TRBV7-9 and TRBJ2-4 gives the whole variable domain DTGVSQNPRHKITKRGQNVTFRCDPISEHNRLYWYRQTLGQGPEFLTYFQNEAQLEKSRLLSDRFSAERPKGSFSTLEIQRTEQGDSAMYLCASSWDRLAKNIQYFGAGTRLSVL.

CDR3 amino acids: CASSQVLSGWVQDRGMNTEAFF. The CDR3 DNA follows: TGCGCCAGCAGCCAAGTTTTGTCTGGGTGGGTCCAGGACAGGGGCATGAACACTGAAGCTTTCTTT. The J gene is TRBJ1-1, the V gene TRBV4-1; TRBD1 aligns across 9 bases. Per the germline V gene, CDR1 is MGHRA and CDR2 is YSYEKL. V shed 1 base, J shed 0 bases, and the junction held 21 bases outside the gene matches. The CDR3 is 22 amino acids.

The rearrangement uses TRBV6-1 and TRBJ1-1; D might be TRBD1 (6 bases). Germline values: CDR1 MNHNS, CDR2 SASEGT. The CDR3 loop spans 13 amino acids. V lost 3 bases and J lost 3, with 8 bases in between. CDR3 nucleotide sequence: TGTGCCAGCAGTGACCACAGGGACACTGAAGCTTTCTTT. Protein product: CASSDHRDTEAFF.

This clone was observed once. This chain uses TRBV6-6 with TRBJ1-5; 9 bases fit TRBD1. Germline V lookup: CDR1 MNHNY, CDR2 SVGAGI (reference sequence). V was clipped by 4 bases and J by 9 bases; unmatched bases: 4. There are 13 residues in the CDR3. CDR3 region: CASSSGTGRPQHF. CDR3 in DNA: TGTGCCAGCAGTTCAGGGACAGGGCGGCCCCAGCATTTT.

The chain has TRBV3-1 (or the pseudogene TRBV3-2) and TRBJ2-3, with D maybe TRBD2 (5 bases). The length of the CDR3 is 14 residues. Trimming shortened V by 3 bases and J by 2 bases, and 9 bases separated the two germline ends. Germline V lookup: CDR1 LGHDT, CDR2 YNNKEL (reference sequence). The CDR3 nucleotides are TGTGCCAGCAGCCACGGGATCCCCACAGATACGCAGTATTTT. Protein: CASSHGIPTDTQYF.

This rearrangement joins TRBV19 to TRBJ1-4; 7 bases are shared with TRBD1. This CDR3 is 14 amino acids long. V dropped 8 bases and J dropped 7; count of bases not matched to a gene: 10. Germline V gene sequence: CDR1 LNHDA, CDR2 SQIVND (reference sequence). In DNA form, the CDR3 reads TGTGCCAGTTCCCTACAGGGGTCCCTTGAAAAACTGTTTTTT. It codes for CASSLQGSLEKLFF.

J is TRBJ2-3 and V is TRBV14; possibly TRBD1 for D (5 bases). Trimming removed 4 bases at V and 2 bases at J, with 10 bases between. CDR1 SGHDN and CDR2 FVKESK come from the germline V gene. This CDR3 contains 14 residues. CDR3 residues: CASSRPGNTDTQYF. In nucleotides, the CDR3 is TGTGCCAGCAGCCGACCAGGGAACACAGATACGCAGTATTTT.

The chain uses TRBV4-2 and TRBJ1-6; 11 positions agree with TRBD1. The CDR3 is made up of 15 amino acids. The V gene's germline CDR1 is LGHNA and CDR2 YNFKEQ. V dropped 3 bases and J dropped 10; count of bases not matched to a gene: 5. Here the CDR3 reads CASSQGGQGGSPLHF. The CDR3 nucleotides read TGTGCCAGCAGCCAGGGGGGACAGGGGGGATCACCCCTCCACTTT.

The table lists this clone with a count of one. CDR3 nucleotide sequence: TGTGCCAGCAGCGAAGAAGGACTTTCCGCGCAGCCCCAGCATTTT. As protein: CASSEEGLSAQPQHF. The chain joins TRBV6-6 to TRBJ1-5; the D is unclear. Germline V gene sequence: CDR1 MNHNY, CDR2 SVGAGI (reference sequence). Trimming took 6 bases from V and 7 from J, leaving 19 bases between them. This CDR3 is 15 amino acids long.

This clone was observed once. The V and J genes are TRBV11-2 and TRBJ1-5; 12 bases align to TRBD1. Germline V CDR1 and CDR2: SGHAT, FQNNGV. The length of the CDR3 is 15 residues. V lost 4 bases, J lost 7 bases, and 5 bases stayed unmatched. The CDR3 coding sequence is TGTGCCAGCAGCTCCGGGACAGGGGGCGCCCAGCCCCAGCATTTT. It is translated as CASSSGTGGAQPQHF. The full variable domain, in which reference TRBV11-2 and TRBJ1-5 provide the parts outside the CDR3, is EAGVAQSPRYKIIEKRQSVAFWCNPISGHATLYWYQQILGQGPKLLIQFQNNGVVDDSQLPKDRFSAERLKGVDSTLKIQPAKLEDSAVYLCASSSGTGGAQPQHFGDGTRLSIL.

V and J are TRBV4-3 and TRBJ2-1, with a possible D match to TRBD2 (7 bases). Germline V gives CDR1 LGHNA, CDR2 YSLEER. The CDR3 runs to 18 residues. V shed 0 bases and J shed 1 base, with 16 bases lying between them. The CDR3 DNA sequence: TGCGCCAGCAGCCAAGATAACCGGGGGGCTGGGTCCTACAATGAGCAGTTCTTC. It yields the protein CASSQDNRGAGSYNEQFF.

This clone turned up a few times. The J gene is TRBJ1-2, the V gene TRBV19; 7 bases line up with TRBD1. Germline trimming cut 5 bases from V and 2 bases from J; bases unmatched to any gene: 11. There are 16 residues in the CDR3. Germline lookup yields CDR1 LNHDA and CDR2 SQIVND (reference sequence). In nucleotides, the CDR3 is TGTGCCAGTAGTTCGGCGGGACAGCGGACAAACTATGGCTACACCTTC. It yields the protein CASSSAGQRTNYGYTF.